The 19 T cell receptor beta chains reported below all come from one sample, sequenced in a study of T cell responses to AZD1222 COVID-19 vaccine. Only in-frame clones appear in the TCRdb table, and some are missing; sequencing was by immunoSEQ multiplex PCR. This sample has approximately 100,000 clones, with more than 85% found just once. The source material was peripheral blood, sampled on day 0 of AZD1222 vaccination. Receptors originate from an adult in good health.

The CDR3 bases are TGTGCCTGGAGTGTGAAAGGTGGTAAGGGACTAACCATATATTTT. It translates to CAWSVKGGKGLTIYF. This chain connects TRBV30 to TRBJ1-3; weak D call: TRBD1 (5 bases). The CDR3 length is 15 residues. With 0 bases removed from V and 10 bases from J, the gap between germline ends came to 19 bases. CDR1 and CDR2 from the germline V gene are GTSNPN and SVGIG (reference sequence).

The chain links TRBV5-1 to TRBJ1-5; 8 bases map to TRBD1. V was pared by 4 bases and J by 7 bases, with 10 bases of the junction left unmatched. Germline values: CDR1 SGHRS, CDR2 YFSETQ. This CDR3 has 15 residues. The CDR3, as DNA: TGCGCCAGCAGCGCGACAGGGGAAGGCCGGCAGCCCCAGCATTTT. Encoded protein: CASSATGEGRQPQHF.

The V and J genes are TRBV27 and TRBJ2-7, with a tentative D call TRBD1 (5 bases). The CDR3 runs 14 residues. V shed 6 bases and J shed 4 bases, with 16 bases lying between them. Looked up from germline, CDR1 is MNHEY and CDR2 is SMNVEV (reference sequence). CDR3 amino acids: CASRKDSPPYEQYF. For the CDR3, the DNA is TGTGCCAGCAGAAAAGACAGCCCACCTTACGAGCAGTACTTC.

The rearrangement joins TRBV10-1 to TRBJ1-1; D call uncertain. The CDR3 runs 13 residues. Germline CDR1 WNHNN, CDR2 SYGVQD (reference sequence). The V and J ends lost 2 bases and 7 bases respectively, with 11 bases between them. Here the CDR3 reads CASSETLAGEAFF. In DNA, the CDR3 is TGCGCCAGCAGTGAGACCCTGGCTGGTGAAGCTTTCTTT.

To note about this clone: Within the sample, other DNA sequences also encode this same CDR3. J is TRBJ1-1 and V is TRBV6-5; no firm D call. Germline lookup yields CDR1 MNHEY and CDR2 SVGAGI. The germline V and J ends were trimmed by 6 bases and 1 base, with 9 bases remaining between them. The CDR3 has 13 amino acids. This chain's CDR3 is CASREDGNTEAFF. The CDR3 DNA follows: TGTGCCAGCAGGGAGGACGGGAACACTGAAGCTTTCTTT.

This clone turned up a few times. The CDR3 bases are TGTGCCAGCAGTGACTCTGCTAGGTCTAGCACAGATACGCAGTATTTT. This codes for CASSDSARSSTDTQYF. The chain carries TRBV6-4 and TRBJ2-3; D unclear. CDR1 and CDR2 (germline): MRHNA, SNTAGT. The CDR3 consists of 16 residues. V was trimmed by 0 bases and J by 0 bases, leaving 10 bases between them.

The table lists this clone with a few counts. The CDR3 region is CASREDLNTEAFF. In DNA, the CDR3 is TGCGCCAGCAGGGAAGACCTGAACACTGAAGCTTTCTTT. J is TRBJ1-1 and V is TRBV5-1; D not resolved. The germline gives CDR1 SGHRS, CDR2 YFSETQ. The CDR3 consists of 13 residues. Trimming removed 5 bases from V and 0 bases from J, with 8 bases in between.

CDR3 sequence reads: CASSLNLGYEQYF. As DNA, the CDR3 is TGTGCCAGCAGCTTAAACCTGGGTTACGAGCAGTACTTC. V and J are TRBV11-3 and TRBJ2-7; no definite D call. Germline V gene lookup returns CDR1 SGHNT and CDR2 YENEEA. This CDR3 region has 13 residues. Trimming cost V 2 bases and J 4 bases, with 9 bases left between them.

The chain has TRBV27 and TRBJ2-7; 8 bases line up with TRBD1. The germline V gene has CDR1 MNHEY and CDR2 SMNVEV (reference sequence). V shed 10 bases and J 4 bases; nucleotides not matched to a gene: 9. The length of the CDR3 is 13 residues. DNA of the CDR3: TGTGCCACCAGGGGGCAGGGGGTTTACGAGCAGTACTTC. As protein: CATRGQGVYEQYF.

This chain joins TRBV6-6 and TRBJ1-4; tentative D call: TRBD1 (6 bases). The V gene lost 2 bases and the J gene lost 3 bases, with 10 bases spanning the gap. Germline V gene sequence: CDR1 MNHNY, CDR2 SVGAGI (reference sequence). The CDR3 extends over 15 amino acids. CDR3 coding DNA: TGTGCCAGCAGTTACCAAGGGGGTTCTAATGAAAAACTGTTTTTT. This translates into CASSYQGGSNEKLFF.

This clone occurred once. V usage is TRBV9 and J usage is TRBJ1-2; no clear D gene. The CDR3 consists of 13 residues. V lost 0 bases to trimming and J lost 0 bases, with 3 bases between them. Germline V lookup: CDR1 SGDLS, CDR2 YYNGEE. The CDR3 here is CASSVGANYGYTF. CDR3 nucleotides: TGTGCCAGCAGCGTAGGGGCTAACTATGGCTACACCTTC.

The chain recombines TRBV30 with TRBJ2-7; TRBD2 is a possible D gene (5 bases). Trimming left V 6 bases short and J 7 bases short, with 22 bases between. Germline CDR1 and CDR2: GTSNPN and SVGIG (reference sequence). CDR3 length: 14 residues. Written as DNA, the CDR3 is TGTGCCTGCTCCCGGGTTGACCATTCGGGGGAGCAGTACTTC. It encodes CACSRVDHSGEQYF.

This chain connects TRBV14 to TRBJ1-1; D ambiguous. The CDR3 extends over 13 amino acids. Germline CDR1 SGHDN, CDR2 FVKESK. V lost 1 base, J lost 4 bases, and 7 bases lay in between. The CDR3 loop is CASSQGFRTEAFF. The DNA of the CDR3 is TGTGCCAGCAGCCAAGGGTTTCGCACTGAAGCTTTCTTT.

The V call is TRBV6-1, the J call TRBJ1-4, with TRBD1 as a possible D gene (5 bases). CDR3 length: 17 amino acids. The V gene's germline CDR1 is MNHNS and CDR2 SASEGT. V was clipped by 3 bases and J by 0 bases, with 14 bases between them. CDR3 DNA sequence: TGTGCCAGCAGTGATGGGGGAGGAGTTGCAACTAATGAAAAACTGTTTTTT. It codes for CASSDGGGVATNEKLFF.

Note on this clone: The junction departs from germline at one end; a sequencing error may be responsible. The genes are TRBV2 and TRBJ2-7; the D call may be TRBD1 or TRBD2 (5 bases each). The CDR3 loop spans 15 amino acids. CDR1 is SNHLY, CDR2 FYNNEI, per germline. Here the CDR3 DNA reads TGTGCCAGCAGCCGACGGGGCGGAAGCTCCCACGAGCAGTACTTC. Amino acids: CASSRRGGSSHEQYF.

The chain is built from TRBV28 and TRBJ2-7; 8 bases agree with TRBD2. The CDR3 has 15 residues. Losses at the gene ends were 7 bases for V and 3 bases for J; bases not matched to a gene: 11. CDR1 and CDR2 from the germline V gene are MDHEN and SYDVKM. The CDR3 DNA reads TGTGCCAGCAAGGACTCCTTAGCGGGATACTACGAGCAGTACTTC. Encoded protein: CASKDSLAGYYEQYF.

The rearrangement uses TRBV7-3 and TRBJ1-1, with TRBD1 matching 8 bases. After removal of 5 bases from V and 1 base from J, the junction contained 6 bases not matched to a gene. This CDR3 is 15 amino acids long. Germline V gene lookup returns CDR1 SGHTA and CDR2 FQGTGA. The CDR3 nucleotides read TGTGCCAGCAGCACCCAGGGGGCTGGGAACACTGAAGCTTTCTTT. Translation gives CASSTQGAGNTEAFF.

This clone was observed a few times. The chain links TRBV6-5 to TRBJ2-7; a weak D match, TRBD1 (5 bases). Germline V gives CDR1 MNHEY, CDR2 SVGAGI. The CDR3 extends over 15 amino acids. V gave up 2 bases and J gave up 4 bases, with 15 bases separating them. CDR3: CASSYRGWGMYEQYF. CDR3 coding DNA: TGTGCCAGCAGTTACAGGGGCTGGGGCATGTACGAGCAGTACTTC.

V gene TRBV6-2 or TRBV6-3 combines with J gene TRBJ2-3; the D call may be TRBD1 or TRBD2 (6 bases each). Trimming stripped 2 bases from V and 4 bases from J, with 16 bases between. Germline lookup yields CDR1 MNHEY and CDR2 SVGEGT. The CDR3 spans 16 residues. In DNA, the CDR3 is TGTGCCAGCAGTTACGGAGGGGGGCGAAATGCAGATACGCAGTATTTT. This codes for CASSYGGGRNADTQYF.